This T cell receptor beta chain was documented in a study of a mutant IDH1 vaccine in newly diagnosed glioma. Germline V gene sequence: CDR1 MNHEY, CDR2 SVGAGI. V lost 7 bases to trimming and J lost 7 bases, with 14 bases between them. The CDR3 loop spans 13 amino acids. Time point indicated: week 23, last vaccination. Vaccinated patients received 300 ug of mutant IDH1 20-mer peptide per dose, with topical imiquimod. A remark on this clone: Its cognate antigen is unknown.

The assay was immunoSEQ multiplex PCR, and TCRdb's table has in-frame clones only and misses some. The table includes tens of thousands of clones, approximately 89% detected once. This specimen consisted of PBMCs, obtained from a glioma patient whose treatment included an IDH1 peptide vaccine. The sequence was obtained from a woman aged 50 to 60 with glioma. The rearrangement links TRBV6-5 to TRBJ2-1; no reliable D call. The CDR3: CASNPPHINEQFF. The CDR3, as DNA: TGTGCCAGCAATCCGCCCCATATAAATGAGCAGTTCTTC.